Listed below are T cell receptor beta chains from one sample, sequenced in a study of regulatory T cells in long-lasting Graves disease. TCRdb re-analysed the multiplex PCR reads in MiXCR, keeping a single row per CDR3 protein. The table records around 400,000 distinct CDR3 sequences, 15% of them present only once. Separately, the same data were catalogued under a study of T cells in Graves' hyperthyroidism and ophthalmopathy.

The specimen was peripheral blood mononuclear cells (PBMCs), collected at new diagnosis, from a patient treated with antithyroid drugs. Every receptor here comes from a woman aged 40 to 49 with Graves disease. CDR3s leave out the opening cysteine and the closing phenylalanine or tryptophan. A D gene is named only where the DNA matches it firmly.

d_gene,v_gene,CDR3aa
.,TRBV7-9,AGSLHEELF
TRBD1,TRBV10-3,AISDDRASQPQH
TRBD2,TRBV7-6,ASSLSAGAVVSTDTQY
TRBD2,TRBV7-7,ASSLGGRGGETQY
.,TRBV7-2,ASSLGWRTGELF
TRBD2,TRBV10-2,AALGASGSGYNNEQF
.,TRBV7-2,ASSLRRGNLAEQF
.,TRBV6-1,ASATARSGPYSNQPQH
.,TRBV29-1,SVDPIAEAF
.,TRBV7-9,ASKHPESYEQY
TRBD2,TRBV7-9,ASSYAAGPQNIQY
TRBD1,TRBV18,ASSPGQPPYNEQF
TRBD1,TRBV30,AWGQGMYEAF
.,TRBV5-1,ASSLRPESSEQY
.,TRBV6-5,ASSYSLTQTHAYEQY
.,TRBV6-1,ASSAGGTLQETQY
.,TRBV27,ASSLYGGGGPTDTQY
.,TRBV6-5,ASSYAWVREQF
TRBD1,TRBV29-1,SVVLGQGPDRGYT
TRBD2,TRBV24-1,ATSDVMTSGRTDTQY
.,TRBV11-2,ASSQRDFTGELF
.,TRBV20-1,SASRNVGGVYEQY
.,TRBV9,ASSGGQGPWETQY
.,TRBV27,ASSYSQEGTIY
.,TRBV20-1,SAREMGNEKLF
.,TRBV29-1,GARDNSNTGELF
TRBD1,TRBV11-2,ASSSARQGWTGELF
TRBD1,TRBV6-2/TRBV6-3,ASSLTGGKLNEQF
.,TRBV19,ASSSPTGRNIQY
TRBD1,TRBV2,ASSRGTGTSTDTQY
.,TRBV20-1,SASNGRTGTISYEQY
.,TRBV5-6,ASSLPGYYLAGANVLT
.,TRBV7-3,ASSTDLTGELF
.,TRBV7-2,ASRTTREPGEQF
.,TRBV20-1,SASGYYRGSFEQF
.,TRBV7-3,ASSSLPGQFMNTEAF
TRBD1,TRBV12-5,ASGIGTGGNEQF
TRBD2,TRBV11-1,ASSPDLAGEQF
TRBD2,TRBV15,ATSRHGLAARYEQY
.,TRBV2,ASKGERNSPLH
.,TRBV6-2/TRBV6-3,ASSQTSWRGDEQY
.,TRBV19,ASSISGEQF
.,TRBV6-5,ASSYGQLAQPQH
.,TRBV30,AWRTAYEQY
.,TRBV2,ASSELGVWQETQY
.,TRBV20-1,SAYNSEMSSYNEQF
.,TRBV28,ASSLNPRREDRETQY
TRBD2,TRBV3-1,ASSQGYGRLQETQY
.,TRBV12-3/TRBV12-4,ASSFIGRRLYGYT
TRBD2,TRBV28,ASRSGRAFVDNEQF
.,TRBV3-1,ASSQDITEAF
.,TRBV6-1,ASSSPLTLDYEQF
.,TRBV3-1,ASSQVGDLQETQY
.,TRBV5-6,ASSFGTDIVSPLH
.,TRBV3-1,ASSQAGTEQY
.,TRBV5-1,ASSYDSHMNTEAF
TRBD2,TRBV11-2,ASSLLAGRVQETQY
TRBD2,TRBV4-3,ASSQDIGLAGFYNEQF